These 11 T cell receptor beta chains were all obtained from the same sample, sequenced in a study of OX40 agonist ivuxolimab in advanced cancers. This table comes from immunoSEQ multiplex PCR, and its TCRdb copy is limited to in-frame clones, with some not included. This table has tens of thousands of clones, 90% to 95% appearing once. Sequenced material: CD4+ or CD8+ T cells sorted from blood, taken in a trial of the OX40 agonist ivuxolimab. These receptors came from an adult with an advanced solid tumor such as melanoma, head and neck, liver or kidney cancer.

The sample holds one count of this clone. CDR3 residues: CSDRDGGKGGYTF. CDR3 nucleotide sequence: TGCAGCGACCGGGACGGTGGGAAAGGGGGCTACACCTTC. This rearrangement joins TRBV29-1 to TRBJ1-2, with a tentative D call TRBD1 (5 bases). V was cut by 7 bases and J by 8 bases, with 20 bases left in between. Looked up from germline, CDR1 is SQVTM and CDR2 is ANQGSEA. The CDR3 contains 13 residues.

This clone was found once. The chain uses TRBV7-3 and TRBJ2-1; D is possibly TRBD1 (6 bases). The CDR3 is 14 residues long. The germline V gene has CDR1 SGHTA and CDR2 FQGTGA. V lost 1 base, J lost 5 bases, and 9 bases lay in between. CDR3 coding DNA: TGTGCCAGCAGCTTAATGGACAGAGACAATGAGCAGTTCTTC. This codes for CASSLMDRDNEQFF.

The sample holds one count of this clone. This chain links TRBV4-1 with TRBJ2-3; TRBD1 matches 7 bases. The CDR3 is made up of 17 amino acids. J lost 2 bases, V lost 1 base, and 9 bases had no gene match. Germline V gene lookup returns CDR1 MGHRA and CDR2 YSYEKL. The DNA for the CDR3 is TGCGCCAGCAGCCAAGGGGAACCGGGACAGTTCACAGATACGCAGTATTTT. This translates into CASSQGEPGQFTDTQYF.

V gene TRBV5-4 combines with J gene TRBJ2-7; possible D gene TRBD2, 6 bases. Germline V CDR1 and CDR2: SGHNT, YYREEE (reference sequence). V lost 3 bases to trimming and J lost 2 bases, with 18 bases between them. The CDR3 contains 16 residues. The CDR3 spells CASSWGVGEIPYEQYF. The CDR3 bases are TGTGCCAGCAGCTGGGGGGTTGGGGAGATCCCCTACGAGCAGTACTTC.

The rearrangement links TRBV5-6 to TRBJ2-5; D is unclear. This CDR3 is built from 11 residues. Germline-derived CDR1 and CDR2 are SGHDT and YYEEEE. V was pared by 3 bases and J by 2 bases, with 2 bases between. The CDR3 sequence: CASSSQETQYF. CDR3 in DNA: TGTGCCAGCAGCTCTCAAGAGACCCAGTACTTC.

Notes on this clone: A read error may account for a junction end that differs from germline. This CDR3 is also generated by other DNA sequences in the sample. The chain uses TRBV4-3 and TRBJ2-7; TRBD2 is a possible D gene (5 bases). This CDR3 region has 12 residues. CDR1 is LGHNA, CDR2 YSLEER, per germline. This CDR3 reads CASSHAGGEQYF. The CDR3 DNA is TGCGCCAGCAGCCACGCAGGAGGCGAGCAGTATTTC.

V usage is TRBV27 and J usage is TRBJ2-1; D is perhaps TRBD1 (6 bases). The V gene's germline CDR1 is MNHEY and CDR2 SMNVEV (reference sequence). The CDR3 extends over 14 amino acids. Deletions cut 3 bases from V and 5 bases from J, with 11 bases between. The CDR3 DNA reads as TGTGCCAGCAGTTTTGCAGGGGTAGACAATGAGCAGTTCTTC. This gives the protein CASSFAGVDNEQFF.

The CDR3 sequence: CASSLDQAEYTDTQYF. As DNA, the CDR3 is TGTGCCAGCAGCTTAGATCAGGCGGAGTACACAGATACGCAGTATTTT. V gene TRBV11-2 combines with J gene TRBJ2-3; D is undetermined. V was cut by 0 bases and J by 2 bases, with 12 bases left in between. CDR3 length equals 16 residues. CDR1 SGHAT and CDR2 FQNNGV come from the germline V gene.

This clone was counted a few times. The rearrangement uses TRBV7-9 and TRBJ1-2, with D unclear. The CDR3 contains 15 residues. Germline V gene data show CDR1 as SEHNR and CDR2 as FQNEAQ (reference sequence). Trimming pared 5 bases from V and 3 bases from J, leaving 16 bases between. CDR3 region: CASSPRPPPDYGYTF. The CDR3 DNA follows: TGTGCCAGCAGCCCCCGCCCACCGCCGGACTATGGCTACACCTTC. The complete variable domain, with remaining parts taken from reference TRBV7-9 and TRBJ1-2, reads DTGVSQNPRHKITKRGQNVTFRCDPISEHNRLYWYRQTLGQGPEFLTYFQNEAQLEKSRLLSDRFSAERPKGSFSTLEIQRTEQGDSAMYLCASSPRPPPDYGYTFGSGTRLTVV.

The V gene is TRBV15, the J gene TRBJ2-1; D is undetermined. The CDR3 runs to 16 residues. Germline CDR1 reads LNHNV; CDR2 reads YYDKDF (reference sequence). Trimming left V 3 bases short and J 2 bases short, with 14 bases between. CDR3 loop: CATSSPAESTYNEQFF. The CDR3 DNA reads TGTGCCACCAGCAGTCCAGCCGAATCAACCTACAATGAGCAGTTCTTC.

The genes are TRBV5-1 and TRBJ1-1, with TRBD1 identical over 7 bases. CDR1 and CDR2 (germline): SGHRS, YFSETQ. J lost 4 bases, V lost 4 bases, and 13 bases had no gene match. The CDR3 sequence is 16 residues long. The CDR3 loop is CASSVEGAGYGTEAFF. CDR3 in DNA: TGCGCCAGCAGCGTCGAGGGGGCCGGGTATGGCACTGAAGCTTTCTTT.